This TCR beta chain emerged from a study of OX40 agonist ivuxolimab in advanced cancers. Autoimmune disease history or systemic immunosuppression disqualified patients. Worth noting for this clone: Its antigen is currently unknown.

Only in-frame clones appear in the TCRdb table, and some are missing; sequencing was by immunoSEQ multiplex PCR. The sample shows 70,000 to 90,000 clones, approximately 87% of them seen only once. This CDR3 region has 15 residues. With 3 bases removed from V and 2 bases from J, the gap between germline ends came to 11 bases. The V gene's germline CDR1 is SGHTA and CDR2 FQGNSA. Study-level results: Some nonresponders also had low normalized T-cell clonal expansion. At 0.1 to 3.0 mg/kg, CD4+ and CD8+ blood T cells expanded clonally by week 6.

This clonotype was sampled from an adult with an advanced solid tumor such as melanoma, head and neck, liver or kidney cancer. The specimen comprised CD4+ or CD8+ T cells sorted from blood, sampled in a trial of the OX40 agonist ivuxolimab. The chain carries TRBV7-2 and TRBJ1-5; D possibly corresponds to TRBD1 (6 bases). CDR3 in DNA: TGTGCCAGCAGCTTTACAGGGATACGCAATCAGCCCCAGCATTTT. As protein: CASSFTGIRNQPQHF.